This TCR beta chain originates from a study of T cells in Graves' hyperthyroidism and ophthalmopathy. V lost 5 bases and J 1 base, leaving 14 bases between the germline ends. The CDR3 contains 16 residues. CDR1 and CDR2 (germline): SGHVS, FQNEAQ. This clonotype was seen a handful of times. TCR beta CDR3 regions were amplified from RNA transcripts. A set of HTBI primers served as the primers for a first-round RT-PCR of the TCR CDR3. TCRdb ran MiXCR on the multiplex PCR reads and lists one entry per CDR3 protein. This repertoire shows about 700,000 distinct CDR3 sequences, 12% to 15% found once; its top ten account for about a tenth.

The specimen sequenced was blood. The chain combines TRBV7-8 with TRBJ2-2; maybe TRBD2 (6 bases). The TCR was taken from a woman aged 18 to 35 with Graves' hyperthyroidism. The CDR3 nucleotides are TGTGCCAGCAGCCCCAAGCGGGTCGTGAACACCGGGGAGCTGTTTTTT. This encodes CASSPKRVVNTGELFF.